The 4 T cell receptor beta chains presented below share a single source sample, sequenced in a study of cytomegalovirus exposure and HLA in healthy donors. The PCR made use of 60 Vbeta and 13 Jbeta primers. TCRdb's copy holds only in-frame clones and misses some; the assay was immunoSEQ multiplex PCR. The table shows approximately 150,000 clones, with approximately 78% occurring only once. The sequencing sample was made of PBMCs. The receptors shown here come from a woman between 25 and 40 years old in good health and CMV-seropositive.

This clone was detected ten times or more. The V gene is TRBV27, the J gene TRBJ1-1; 8 positions agree with TRBD1. The V gene end was trimmed by 5 bases and the J gene end by 6 bases; junction bases not matched to a gene: 11. The length of the CDR3 is 15 residues. The germline V gene encodes CDR1 MNHEY and CDR2 SMNVEV (reference sequence). CDR3 DNA: TGTGCCAGCAGTACCGGACAGGGAAAACCGGCTGAAGCTTTCTTT. Translating gives CASSTGQGKPAEAFF.

This clone has only a few counts. This chain joins TRBV4-2 and TRBJ1-3, with no clear D. CDR3 length: 16 residues. V shed 0 bases and J shed 1 base, with 10 bases lying between them. In germline, CDR1 is LGHNA, CDR2 YNFKEQ. CDR3 nucleotide sequence: TGTGCCAGCAGCCAAGAATACCGGGTTTCTGGAAACACCATATATTTT. This gives the protein CASSQEYRVSGNTIYF.

This rearrangement joins TRBV4-3 to TRBJ2-3; D gene unclear. V lost 3 bases to trimming and J lost 6 bases, with 7 bases between them. This CDR3 is 12 amino acids long. CDR1 and CDR2 (germline): LGHNA, YSLEER. CDR3 sequence reads: CASSHRSDTQYF. CDR3 bases: TGCGCCAGCAGCCACAGATCGGATACGCAGTATTTT.

V and J are TRBV2 and TRBJ2-7; D is unresolved. The CDR3 is made up of 14 amino acids. The V end was cut by 8 bases, the J end by 2 bases, with 16 bases between. The germline gives CDR1 SNHLY, CDR2 FYNNEI. The CDR3 DNA is TGTGCCAGCGTTGACCCGGGTCGAGCCTACGAGCAGTACTTC. As protein: CASVDPGRAYEQYF.